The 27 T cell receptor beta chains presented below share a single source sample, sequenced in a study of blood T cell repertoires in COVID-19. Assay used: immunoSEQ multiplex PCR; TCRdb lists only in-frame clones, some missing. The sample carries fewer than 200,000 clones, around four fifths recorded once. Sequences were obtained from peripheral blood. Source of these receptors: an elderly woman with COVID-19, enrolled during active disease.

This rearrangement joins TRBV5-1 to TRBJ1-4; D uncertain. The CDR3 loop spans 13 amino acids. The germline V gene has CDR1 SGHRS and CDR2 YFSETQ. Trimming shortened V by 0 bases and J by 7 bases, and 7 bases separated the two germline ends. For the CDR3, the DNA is TGCGCCAGCAGCTTGGGCCGGAGTGAAAAACTGTTTTTT. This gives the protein CASSLGRSEKLFF. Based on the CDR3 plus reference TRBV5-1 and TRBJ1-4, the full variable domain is KAGVTQTPRYLIKTRGQQVTLSCSPISGHRSVSWYQQTPGQGLQFLFEYFSETQRNKGNFPGRFSGRQFSNSRSEMNVSTLELGDSALYLCASSLGRSEKLFFGSGTQLSVL.

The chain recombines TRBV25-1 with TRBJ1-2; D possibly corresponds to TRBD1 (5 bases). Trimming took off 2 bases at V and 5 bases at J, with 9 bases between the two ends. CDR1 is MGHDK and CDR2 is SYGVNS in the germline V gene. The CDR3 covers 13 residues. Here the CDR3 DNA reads TGTGCCAGCAGTGAAGTGGGGGGGTATGGCTACACCTTC. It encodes CASSEVGGYGYTF.

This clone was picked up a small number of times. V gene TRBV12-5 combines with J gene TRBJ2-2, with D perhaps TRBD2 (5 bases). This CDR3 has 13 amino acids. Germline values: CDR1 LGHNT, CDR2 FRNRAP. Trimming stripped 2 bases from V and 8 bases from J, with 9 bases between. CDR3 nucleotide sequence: TGTGCTAGTGGTTTGTCCCGGGGTGGGGAGCTGTTTTTT. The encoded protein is CASGLSRGGELFF.

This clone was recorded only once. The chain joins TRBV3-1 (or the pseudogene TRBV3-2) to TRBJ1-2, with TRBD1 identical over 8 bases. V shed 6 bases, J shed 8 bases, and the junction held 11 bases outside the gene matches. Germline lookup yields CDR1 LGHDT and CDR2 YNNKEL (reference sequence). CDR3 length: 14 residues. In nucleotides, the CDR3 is TGTGCCAGCAGTACCGACAGGGGCGGACGGGGCTACACCTTC. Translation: CASSTDRGGRGYTF.

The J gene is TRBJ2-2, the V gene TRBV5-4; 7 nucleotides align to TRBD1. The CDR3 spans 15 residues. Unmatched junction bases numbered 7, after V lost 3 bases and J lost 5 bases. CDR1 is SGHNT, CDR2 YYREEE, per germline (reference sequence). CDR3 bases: TGTGCCAGCAGCTCCCCCCGGGACAGTACCGGGGAGCTGTTTTTT. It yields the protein CASSSPRDSTGELFF.

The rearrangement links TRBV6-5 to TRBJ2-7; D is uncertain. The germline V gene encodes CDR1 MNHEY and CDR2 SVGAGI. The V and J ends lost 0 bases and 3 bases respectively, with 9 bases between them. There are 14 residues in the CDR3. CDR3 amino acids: CASSYSGSFYEQYF. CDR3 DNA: TGTGCCAGCAGTTACTCGGGCAGCTTCTACGAGCAGTACTTC.

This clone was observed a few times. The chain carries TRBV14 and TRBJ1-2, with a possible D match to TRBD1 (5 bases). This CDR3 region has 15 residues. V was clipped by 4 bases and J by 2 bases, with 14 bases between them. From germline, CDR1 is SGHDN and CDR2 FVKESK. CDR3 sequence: CASSPRAGPNYGYTF. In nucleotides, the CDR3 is TGTGCCAGCAGCCCCCGTGCAGGGCCCAACTATGGCTACACCTTC. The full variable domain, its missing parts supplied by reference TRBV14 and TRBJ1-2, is EAGVTQFPSHSVIEKGQTVTLRCDPISGHDNLYWYRRVMGKEIKFLLHFVKESKQDESGMPNNRFLAERTGGTYSTLKVQPAELEDSGVYFCASSPRAGPNYGYTFGSGTRLTVV.

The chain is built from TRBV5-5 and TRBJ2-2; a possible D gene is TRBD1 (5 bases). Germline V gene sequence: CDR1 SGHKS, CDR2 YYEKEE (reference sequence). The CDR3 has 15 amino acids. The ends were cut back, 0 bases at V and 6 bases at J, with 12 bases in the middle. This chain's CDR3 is CASSLADLGAGELFF. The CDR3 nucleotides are TGTGCCAGCAGCTTGGCCGACTTAGGGGCCGGGGAGCTGTTTTTT.

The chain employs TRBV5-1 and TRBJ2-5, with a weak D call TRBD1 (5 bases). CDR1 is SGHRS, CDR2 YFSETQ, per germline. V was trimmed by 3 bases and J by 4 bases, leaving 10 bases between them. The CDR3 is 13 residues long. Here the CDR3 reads CASSSGWGETQYF. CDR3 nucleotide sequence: TGCGCCAGCAGCTCAGGGTGGGGAGAGACCCAGTACTTC.

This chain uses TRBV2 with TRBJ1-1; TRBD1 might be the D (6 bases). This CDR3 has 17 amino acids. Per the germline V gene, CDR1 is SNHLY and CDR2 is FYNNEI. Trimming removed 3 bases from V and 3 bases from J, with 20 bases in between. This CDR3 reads CASSDTPHDRLYTEAFF. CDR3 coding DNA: TGTGCCAGCAGTGACACCCCTCACGACAGGTTATACACTGAAGCTTTCTTT.

Here the CDR3 reads CASRRDTNTEAFF. For the CDR3, the DNA is TGTGCCAGCAGGCGCGACACGAACACTGAAGCTTTCTTT. The genes are TRBV7-6 and TRBJ1-1; D ambiguous. The V end was cut by 6 bases, the J end by 1 base, with 9 bases between. CDR3 size: 13 residues. Germline V gene lookup returns CDR1 SGHVS and CDR2 FNYEAQ.

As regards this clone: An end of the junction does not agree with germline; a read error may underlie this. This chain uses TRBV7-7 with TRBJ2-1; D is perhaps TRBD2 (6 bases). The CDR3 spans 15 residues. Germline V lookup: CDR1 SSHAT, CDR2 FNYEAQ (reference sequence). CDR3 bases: TGTGCTAGCAGCTTGGGGGGAGCGGAATACAATGAGCAGTTCTTC. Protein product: CASSLGGAEYNEQFF.

The CDR3 here is CASRQGAGNEQFF. The CDR3 bases are TGTGCCAGCAGACAGGGGGCGGGTAATGAGCAGTTCTTC. The chain employs TRBV7-9 and TRBJ2-1; TRBD1 matches at 9 bases. The CDR3 is made up of 13 amino acids. Germline V gene sequence: CDR1 SEHNR, CDR2 FQNEAQ (reference sequence). Losses at the gene ends were 6 bases for V and 7 bases for J; bases not matched to a gene: 4.

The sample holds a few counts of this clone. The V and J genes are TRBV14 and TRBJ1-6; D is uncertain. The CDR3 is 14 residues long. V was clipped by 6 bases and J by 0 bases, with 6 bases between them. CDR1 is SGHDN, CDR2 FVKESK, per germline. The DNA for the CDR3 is TGTGCCAGCAGGCCCGGCTCCTATAATTCACCCCTCCACTTT. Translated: CASRPGSYNSPLHF.

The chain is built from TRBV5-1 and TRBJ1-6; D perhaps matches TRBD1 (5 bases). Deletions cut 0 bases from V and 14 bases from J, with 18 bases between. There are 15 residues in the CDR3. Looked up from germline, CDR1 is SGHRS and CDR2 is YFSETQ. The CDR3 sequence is CASSLAGTSQETLHF. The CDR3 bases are TGCGCCAGCAGCTTGGCCGGGACTTCCCAAGAGACCCTCCACTTT.

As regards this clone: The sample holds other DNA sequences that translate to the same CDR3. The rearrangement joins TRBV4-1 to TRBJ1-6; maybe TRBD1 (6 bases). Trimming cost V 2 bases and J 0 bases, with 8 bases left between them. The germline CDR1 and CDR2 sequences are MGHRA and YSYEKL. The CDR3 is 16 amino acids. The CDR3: CASSQQGSSYNSPLHF. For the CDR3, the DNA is TGCGCCAGCAGCCAACAGGGGAGCTCCTATAATTCACCCCTCCACTTT.

The CDR3 DNA sequence: TGTGCCAGTAGTATGGGGGACAGCCGCAGCTCTTCTAACTCACCCCTCCACTTT. This codes for CASSMGDSRSSSNSPLHF. The rearrangement uses TRBV19 and TRBJ1-6; 7 nucleotides line up with TRBD1. The germline V gene encodes CDR1 LNHDA and CDR2 SQIVND (reference sequence). CDR3 size: 18 residues. J was trimmed by 10 bases and V by 3 bases; bases with no gene match: 18.

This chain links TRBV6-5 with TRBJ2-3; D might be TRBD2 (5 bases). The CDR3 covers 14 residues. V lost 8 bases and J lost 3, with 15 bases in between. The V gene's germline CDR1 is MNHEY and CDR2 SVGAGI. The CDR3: CASRTDSQTDTQYF. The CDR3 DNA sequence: TGTGCCAGCCGGACGGACTCTCAAACAGATACGCAGTATTTT.

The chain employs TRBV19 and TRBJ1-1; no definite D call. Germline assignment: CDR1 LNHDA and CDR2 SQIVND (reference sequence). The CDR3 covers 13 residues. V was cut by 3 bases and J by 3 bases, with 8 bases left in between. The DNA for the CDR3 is TGTGCCAGTAGTATGGGCAGATACACTGAAGCTTTCTTT. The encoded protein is CASSMGRYTEAFF.

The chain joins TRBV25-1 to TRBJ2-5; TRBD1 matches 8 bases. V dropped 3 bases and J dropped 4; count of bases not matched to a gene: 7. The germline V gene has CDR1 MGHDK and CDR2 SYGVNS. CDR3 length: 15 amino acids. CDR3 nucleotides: TGTGCCAGCAGTGACACCCTGGACAGGGCAGAGACCCAGTACTTC. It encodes CASSDTLDRAETQYF.

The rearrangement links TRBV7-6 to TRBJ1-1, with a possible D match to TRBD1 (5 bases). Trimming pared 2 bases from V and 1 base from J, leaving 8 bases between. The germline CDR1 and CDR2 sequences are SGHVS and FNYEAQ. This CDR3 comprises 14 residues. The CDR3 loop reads CASSLRDRNTEAFF. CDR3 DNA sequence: TGTGCCAGCAGCTTAAGAGACAGGAACACTGAAGCTTTCTTT. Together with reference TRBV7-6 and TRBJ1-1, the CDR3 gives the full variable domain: GAGVSQSPRYKVTKRGQDVALRCDPISGHVSLYWYRQALGQGPEFLTYFNYEAQQDKSGLPNDRFSAERPEGSISTLTIQRTEQRDSAMYRCASSLRDRNTEAFFGQGTRLTVV.

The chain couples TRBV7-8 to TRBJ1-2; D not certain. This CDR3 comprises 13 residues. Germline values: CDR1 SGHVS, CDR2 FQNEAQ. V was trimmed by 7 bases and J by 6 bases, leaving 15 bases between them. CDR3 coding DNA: TGTGCCAGCACCCGCTCGGAGGGTAATGGCTACACCTTC. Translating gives CASTRSEGNGYTF.

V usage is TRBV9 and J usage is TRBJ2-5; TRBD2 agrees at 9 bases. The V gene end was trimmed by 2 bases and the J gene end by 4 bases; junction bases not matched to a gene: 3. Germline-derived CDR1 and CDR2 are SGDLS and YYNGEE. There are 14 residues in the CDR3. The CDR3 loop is CASSVSSGIETQYF. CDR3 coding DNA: TGTGCCAGCAGCGTCTCTAGCGGGATAGAGACCCAGTACTTC.

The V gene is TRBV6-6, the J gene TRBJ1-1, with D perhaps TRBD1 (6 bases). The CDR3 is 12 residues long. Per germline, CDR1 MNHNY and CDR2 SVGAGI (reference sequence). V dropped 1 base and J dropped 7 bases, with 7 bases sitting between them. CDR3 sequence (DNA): TGTGCCAGCAGTTACTTCAGGGGTGAAGCTTTCTTT. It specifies CASSYFRGEAFF.

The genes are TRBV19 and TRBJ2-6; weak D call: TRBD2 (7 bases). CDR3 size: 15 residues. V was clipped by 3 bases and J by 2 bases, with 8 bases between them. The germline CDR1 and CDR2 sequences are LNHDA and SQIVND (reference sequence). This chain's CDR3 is CASSMGGPGANVLTF. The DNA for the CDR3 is TGTGCCAGTAGTATGGGGGGGCCTGGGGCCAACGTCCTGACTTTC.

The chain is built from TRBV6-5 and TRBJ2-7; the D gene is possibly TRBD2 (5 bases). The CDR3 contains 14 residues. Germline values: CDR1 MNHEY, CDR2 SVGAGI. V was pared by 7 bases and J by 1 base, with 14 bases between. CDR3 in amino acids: CASKPGYISYEQYF. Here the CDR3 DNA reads TGTGCCAGCAAGCCGGGGTACATATCCTACGAGCAGTACTTC.

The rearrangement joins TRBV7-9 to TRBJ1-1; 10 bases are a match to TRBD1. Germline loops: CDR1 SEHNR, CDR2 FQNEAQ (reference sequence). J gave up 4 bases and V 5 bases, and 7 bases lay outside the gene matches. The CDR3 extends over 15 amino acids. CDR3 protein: CASSPRGQGGTEAFF. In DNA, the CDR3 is TGTGCCAGCAGCCCGCGAGGACAGGGGGGCACTGAAGCTTTCTTT.